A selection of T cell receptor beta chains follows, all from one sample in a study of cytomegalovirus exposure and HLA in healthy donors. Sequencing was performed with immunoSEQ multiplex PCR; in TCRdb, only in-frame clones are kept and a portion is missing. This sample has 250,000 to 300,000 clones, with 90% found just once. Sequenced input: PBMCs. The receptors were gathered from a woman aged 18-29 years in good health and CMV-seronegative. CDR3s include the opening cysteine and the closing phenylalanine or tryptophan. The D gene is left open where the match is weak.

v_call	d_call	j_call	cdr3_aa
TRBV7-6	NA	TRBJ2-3	CASSVFMRGTERTDTQYF
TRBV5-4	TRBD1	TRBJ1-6	CASSWGKGQGYSPLHF
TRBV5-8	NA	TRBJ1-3	CASTKGTGYGNTIYF
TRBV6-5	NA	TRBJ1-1	CATLSVNTEAFF
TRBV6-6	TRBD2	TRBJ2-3	CASSLNSGGARDTQYF
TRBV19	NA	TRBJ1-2	CASSIEAGNYGYTF
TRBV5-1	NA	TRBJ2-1	CASSLEAGSYNEQFF
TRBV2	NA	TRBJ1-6	CASSERGGAPSPLHF
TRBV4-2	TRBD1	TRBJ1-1	CASSHARDSFNTEAFF
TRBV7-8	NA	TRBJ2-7	CASSPRYSGVRYEQYF
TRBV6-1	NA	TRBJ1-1	CASSEAKQFVLMNTEAFF
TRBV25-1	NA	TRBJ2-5	CASARAGLQETQYF
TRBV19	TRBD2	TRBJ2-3	CASKPGRGGGSTDTQYF
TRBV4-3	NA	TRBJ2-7	CASSQERGRGEQYF
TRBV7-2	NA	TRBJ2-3	CASSPRGGGPDTQYF
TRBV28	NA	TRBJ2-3	CASSSLAADTDTQYF
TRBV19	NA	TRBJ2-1	CASSMAGWNEQFF
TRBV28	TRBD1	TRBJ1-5	CASTERTGGYQPQHF
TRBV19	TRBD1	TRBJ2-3	CASTTVQGTDTQYF
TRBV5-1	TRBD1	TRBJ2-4	CASSLDSRGRTKNIQYF
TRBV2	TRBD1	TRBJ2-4	CASSEAPERTGTFRNIQYF
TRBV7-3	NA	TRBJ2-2	CASSFTGTGELFF
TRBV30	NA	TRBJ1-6	CAWSIELSSYNSPLHF
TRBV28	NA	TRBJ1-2	CASSFLRTGAYGYTF
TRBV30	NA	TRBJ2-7	CACQPQGTPSYEQYF
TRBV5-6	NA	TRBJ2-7	CASSLGQYYEQYF
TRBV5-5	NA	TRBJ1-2	CASSLVSGTDGYTF
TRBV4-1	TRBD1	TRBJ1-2	CASSLAPRQGVGGYTF
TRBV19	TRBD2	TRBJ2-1	CASSIGGLAGNNEQFF
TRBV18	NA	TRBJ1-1	CASSQNRREAFF
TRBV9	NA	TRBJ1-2	CASSPRTAYGYTF
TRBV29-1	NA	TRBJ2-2	CSVETEATGELFF
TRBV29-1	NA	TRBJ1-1	CSSMRETEAFF
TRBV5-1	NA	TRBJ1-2	CASSLGRGQEGYTF
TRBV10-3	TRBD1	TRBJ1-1	CAISKMTGGGTEAFF
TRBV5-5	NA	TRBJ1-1	CASSLNRSTNTEAFF
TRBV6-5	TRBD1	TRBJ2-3	CASSYQDRGGDTQYF
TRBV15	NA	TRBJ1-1	CATSTGLISNTEAFF
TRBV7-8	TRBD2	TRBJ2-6	CASSWRILAGPGANVLTF
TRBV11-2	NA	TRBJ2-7	CASSSNRGGHEQYF
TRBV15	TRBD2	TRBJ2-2	CATSRAGAGGLGELFF
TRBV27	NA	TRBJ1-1	CASSLYLGTEAFF
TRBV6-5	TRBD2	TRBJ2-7	CASNLAGGPYEQYF
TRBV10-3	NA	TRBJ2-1	CAISEGLAYNEQFF
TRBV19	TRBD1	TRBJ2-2	CASTSDRDHTGELFF
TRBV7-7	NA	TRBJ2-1	CASSLDGGAYNEQFF
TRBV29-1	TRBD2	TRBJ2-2	CSVELAGAPGELFF
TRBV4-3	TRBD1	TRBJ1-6	CASSHEDRGLGSPLHF
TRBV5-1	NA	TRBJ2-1	CASSLVTFTQSGGNEQFF
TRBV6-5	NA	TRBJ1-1	CASSYLTENTEAFF
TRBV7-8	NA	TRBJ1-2	CASSLAHGQEYGGYTF
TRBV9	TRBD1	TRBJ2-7	CASSVSGQGVYEQYF